Here is one T cell receptor beta chain with its context. Its antigen remains unidentified. V was clipped by 0 bases and J by 1 base, with 7 bases between them. The CDR3 length is 15 residues. Germline values: CDR1 SGHTS, CDR2 YDEGEE. The data are from a study of cytomegalovirus exposure and HLA in healthy donors. Study-wide results and limits: Compared with the approximately 700-donor mean, an Asian-associated ancestry cluster reportedly had fewer N-insertions, according to a later analysis. It was reported that the classifier diagnosed cytomegalovirus status with high specificity and sensitivity in both the original and validation cohorts. Previous analysis showed most TCR beta V segments were productive about 87% or about 30% of the time. Upon later analysis, HLA-associated TCR beta chains proved more clonally expanded than other, equally common chains.

The PCR made use of 60 Vbeta and 13 Jbeta primers. The method was immunoSEQ multiplex PCR; TCRdb's version includes in-frame clones alone and lacks a portion of them. The data show about 160,000 clones, roughly 80% seen once. The TCR was taken from a male donor in good health and CMV-seropositive. This chain joins TRBV5-8 and TRBJ2-2; D gene unclear. Sequencing was performed on PBMCs. As DNA, the CDR3 is TGTGCCAGCAGCTTGGAGCCGTTGAACACCGGGGAGCTGTTTTTT. Translated, it gives CASSLEPLNTGELFF.